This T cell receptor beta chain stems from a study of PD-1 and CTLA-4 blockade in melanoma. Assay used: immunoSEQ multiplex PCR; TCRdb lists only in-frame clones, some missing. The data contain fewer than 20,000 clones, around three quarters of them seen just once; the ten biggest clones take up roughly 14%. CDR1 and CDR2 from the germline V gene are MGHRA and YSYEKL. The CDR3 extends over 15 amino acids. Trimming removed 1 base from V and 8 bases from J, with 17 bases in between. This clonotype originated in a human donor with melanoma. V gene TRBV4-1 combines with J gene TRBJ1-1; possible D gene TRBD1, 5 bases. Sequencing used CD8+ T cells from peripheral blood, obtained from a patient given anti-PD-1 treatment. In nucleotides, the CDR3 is TGCGCCAGCAGCCAAGTGGGGACCGTCGGTAAAGAAGCTTTCTTT. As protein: CASSQVGTVGKEAFF.